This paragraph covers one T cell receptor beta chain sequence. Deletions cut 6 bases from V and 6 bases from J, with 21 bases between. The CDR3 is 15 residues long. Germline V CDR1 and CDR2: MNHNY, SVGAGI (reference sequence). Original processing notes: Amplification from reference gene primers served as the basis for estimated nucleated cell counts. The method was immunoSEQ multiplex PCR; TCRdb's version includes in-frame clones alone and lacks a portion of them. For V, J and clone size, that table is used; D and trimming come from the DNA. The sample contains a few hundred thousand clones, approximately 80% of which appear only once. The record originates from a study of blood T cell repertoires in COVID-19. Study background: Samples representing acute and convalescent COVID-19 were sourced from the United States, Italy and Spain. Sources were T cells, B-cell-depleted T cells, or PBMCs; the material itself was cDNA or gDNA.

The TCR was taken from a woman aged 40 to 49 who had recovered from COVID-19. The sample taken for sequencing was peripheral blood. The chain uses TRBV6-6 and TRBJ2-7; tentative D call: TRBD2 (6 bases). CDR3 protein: CASRSTGVGWVEQYF. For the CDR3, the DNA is TGTGCCAGCAGGTCAACGGGAGTCGGATGGGTCGAGCAGTACTTC.